The sequence of this TCR beta chain was determined in a study of molecular identifiers for immune sequencing clone quantification. Previously published methods and listed TCR primers were used for the bulk TCR libraries. A single record per CDR3 protein comes from TCRdb applying MiXCR to the PCR reads. The sample contains over 600,000 distinct CDR3 sequences, 15% to 20% of which appear only once. The CDR3 length is 13 residues. The V and J ends lost 2 bases and 8 bases respectively, with 13 bases between them. This sequence was found in a human donor in good health. Some libraries in this study had Jurkat cell RNA spiked in. J is TRBJ2-7 and V is TRBV12-3 or TRBV12-4, with D perhaps TRBD1 or TRBD2 (7 bases each). The material sequenced was naive CD8+ T cells from blood, with Jurkat cell RNA spiked in. The subset: FACS-sorted CD8+CD4-CCR7+CD45RA+ naive T cells. The CDR3 sequence is CASSLQGGMQQYF. CDR3 DNA: TGTGCCAGCAGTTTACAGGGGGGGATGCAGCAGTACTTC.